This TCR beta chain was identified in a study of blood T cells in healthy people across ages. A second PCR of 7 to 11 cycles used a sample-barcoded 5' primer and a J-beta primer mix. TCRdb reprocessed the 5' RACE reads via MiXCR and lists one record per CDR3 protein. The sample holds approximately 730,000 distinct CDR3 sequences; more than 40% are singletons and the top ten take roughly 20%. Sequencing used blood. The sequence was collected from an older woman in good health.

This chain's CDR3 is CASSVDSGEGYEQYF. The DNA of the CDR3 is TGTGCCAGCAGCGTAGATAGCGGGGAGGGTTACGAGCAGTACTTC. This chain links TRBV9 with TRBJ2-7; 8 bases line up with TRBD2. In germline, CDR1 is SGDLS, CDR2 YYNGEE. V lost 0 bases, J lost 4 bases, and 6 bases stayed unmatched. The CDR3 runs to 15 residues. Full variable domain (rest looked up from reference TRBV9 and TRBJ2-7): DSGVTQTPKHLITATGQRVTLRCSPRSGDLSVYWYQQSLDQGLQFLIQYYNGEERAKGNILERFSAQQFPDLHSELNLSSLELGDSALYFCASSVDSGEGYEQYFGPGTRLTVT.